The clone carrying this T cell receptor (beta chain) was seen a single time. Some clones are missing from TCRdb's copy, which holds only in-frame ones; the method was immunoSEQ multiplex PCR. This table holds some 130,000 clones, around 85% found once. This sample stems from a study of control samples from healthy donors and cancer patients. V was clipped by 3 bases and J by 4 bases, with 10 bases between them. There are 13 residues in the CDR3. Per the germline V gene, CDR1 is SGHNT and CDR2 is YENEEA. The sequenced material came from blood. The rearrangement links TRBV11-3 to TRBJ2-7; a weak D match, TRBD1 (5 bases). The sequence derives from a woman between 25 and 40 years old in good health. CDR3 bases: TGTGCCAGCAGCTTGACAGTGAATTACGAGCAGTACTTC. It translates to CASSLTVNYEQYF.